This passage covers 30 T cell receptor beta chains from one sample sequenced in a study of T-cell memory formation after mild COVID-19. MiXCR was run by TCRdb on the 5' RACE reads, yielding one entry per CDR3 protein. The sample lists 150,000 to 200,000 distinct CDR3 sequences; 13% to 15% were seen once. What was sequenced was PBMCs or a T cell subset sorted from them (not recorded which). These receptors originate from an adult woman who had mild COVID-19 (a few samples of this study predate the infection). Cell type and time point are not known.

This clonotype has only a few counts. V is TRBV7-9 and J is TRBJ2-5; a possible D gene is TRBD1 (6 bases). The V and J ends lost 5 bases and 4 bases respectively, with 17 bases between them. The CDR3 is made up of 15 amino acids. Germline V lookup: CDR1 SEHNR, CDR2 FQNEAQ (reference sequence). CDR3 sequence reads: CASSEYREKGETQYF. CDR3 DNA: TGTGCCAGCAGCGAGTACAGGGAGAAGGGAGAGACCCAGTACTTC. Full variable domain (remainder filled in from reference TRBV7-9 and TRBJ2-5): DTGVSQNPRHKITKRGQNVTFRCDPISEHNRLYWYRQTLGQGPEFLTYFQNEAQLEKSRLLSDRFSAERPKGSFSTLEIQRTEQGDSAMYLCASSEYREKGETQYFGPGTRLLVL.

This clonotype was observed a few times. V gene TRBV20-1 combines with J gene TRBJ2-3; TRBD2 matches 9 bases. With V trimmed by 2 bases and J by 1 base, 13 bases remained unmatched. The CDR3 contains 18 residues. Germline CDR1 reads DFQATT; CDR2 reads SNEGSKA (reference sequence). The DNA of the CDR3 is TGCAGTGCTAGACGACGTTTCCTAGCGGGGAAAGGCACAGATACGCAGTATTTT. Protein sequence: CSARRRFLAGKGTDTQYF.

The rearrangement uses TRBV10-3 and TRBJ1-1; 7 positions agree with TRBD1. V dropped 6 bases and J dropped 4; count of bases not matched to a gene: 11. Germline V lookup: CDR1 ENHRY, CDR2 SYGVKD. The length of the CDR3 is 15 residues. DNA of the CDR3: TGTGCCATCAGGGGTGTGACAGGGTTCAGCACTGAAGCTTTCTTT. Its translation is CAIRGVTGFSTEAFF.

This clonotype was recorded a few times. The chain's CDR3 is CASMVPKGASGETQFF. In DNA, the CDR3 is TGCGCCAGCATGGTCCCAAAGGGGGCTAGCGGGGAGACGCAGTTCTTC. The chain is built from TRBV5-1 and TRBJ2-1; 9 bases map to TRBD2. The V gene's germline CDR1 is SGHRS and CDR2 YFSETQ. V was clipped by 6 bases and J by 12 bases; unmatched bases: 19. The CDR3 length is 16 residues.

This clonotype was seen at least ten times. The genes are TRBV20-1 and TRBJ2-3; D perhaps matches TRBD1 (5 bases). This CDR3 spans 13 amino acids. The germline gives CDR1 DFQATT, CDR2 SNEGSKA (reference sequence). V was trimmed by 5 bases and J by 0 bases, leaving 9 bases between them. The CDR3 DNA reads as TGCAGTGCTGTCAAGGGGAGCACAGATACGCAGTATTTT. This gives the protein CSAVKGSTDTQYF.

The rearrangement uses TRBV12-3 or TRBV12-4 and TRBJ2-7; D gene uncertain. The germline V and J ends were trimmed by 3 bases and 4 bases, with 13 bases remaining between them. This CDR3 has 14 amino acids. CDR3 coding DNA: TGTGCCAGCAGTTTGTCCAGGTCCGGTTACGAGCAGTACTTC. As protein: CASSLSRSGYEQYF.

The chain employs TRBV7-9 and TRBJ2-1, with 8 bases identical to TRBD2. The CDR3 spans 15 residues. Per the germline V gene, CDR1 is SEHNR and CDR2 is FQNEAQ (reference sequence). The V segment lost 3 bases and the J segment 6 bases; nucleotides outside the gene matches: 7. In DNA form, the CDR3 reads TGTGCCAGCAGCTTTCCGGGACTAGAGGGCAATGAGCAGTTCTTC. Translated: CASSFPGLEGNEQFF.

This clonotype was recorded a few times. The genes are TRBV10-3 and TRBJ1-3, with D uncertain. This CDR3 is 15 amino acids long. The germline V gene encodes CDR1 ENHRY and CDR2 SYGVKD. V dropped 6 bases and J dropped 3 bases, with 15 bases sitting between them. This chain's CDR3 is CAIRTRLDVGNTIYF. The CDR3 DNA sequence: TGTGCCATCAGAACGAGGCTAGACGTTGGAAACACCATATATTTT.

The rearrangement joins TRBV6-4 to TRBJ2-3; unclear D gene. Germline-derived CDR1 and CDR2 are MRHNA and SNTAGT. The V and J ends lost 7 bases and 6 bases respectively, with 5 bases between them. This CDR3 region has 10 residues. The CDR3 loop is CASTPDTQYF. The CDR3 DNA is TGTGCCAGCACCCCGGATACGCAGTATTTT.

V gene TRBV5-1 combines with J gene TRBJ2-6; D is unclear. V shed 0 bases and J shed 0 bases, with 13 bases lying between them. Germline V gene data show CDR1 as SGHRS and CDR2 as YFSETQ. The CDR3 has 18 amino acids. In DNA, the CDR3 is TGCGCCAGCAGCTTGGTGGGCAGTTCTAGCTCTGGGGCCAACGTCCTGACTTTC. This codes for CASSLVGSSSSGANVLTF.

The genes are TRBV9 and TRBJ2-3, with 10 bases fitting TRBD2. CDR3 size: 16 residues. Losses at the gene ends were 0 bases for V and 5 bases for J; bases not matched to a gene: 6. CDR1 and CDR2 (germline): SGDLS, YYNGEE. The chain's CDR3 is CASSVGLAGAIDTQYF. CDR3 DNA: TGTGCCAGCAGCGTAGGGCTAGCGGGGGCCATAGATACGCAGTATTTT.

This clonotype was seen only a few times. V and J are TRBV6-2 or TRBV6-3 and TRBJ2-2, with D possibly matching TRBD2 (6 bases). The length of the CDR3 is 13 residues. Per germline, CDR1 MNHEY and CDR2 SVGEGT. V shed 7 bases and J shed 5 bases, with 11 bases lying between them. CDR3 sequence reads: CASISGVTGELFF. The CDR3 DNA reads TGTGCCAGCATATCGGGGGTGACCGGGGAGCTGTTTTTT.

This chain joins TRBV10-3 and TRBJ2-7; D is possibly TRBD1 (6 bases). CDR1 and CDR2 (germline): ENHRY, SYGVKD. The CDR3 has 12 amino acids. V was clipped by 4 bases and J by 6 bases, with 10 bases between them. CDR3 nucleotides: TGTGCCATCAGTGGGACAGCATTCGAGCAGTACTTC. Amino acids: CAISGTAFEQYF.

This clonotype was seen a few times. CDR3 loop: CASSPPIWTGLHEQYF. The CDR3 coding sequence is TGTGCCAGCTCACCACCCATCTGGACAGGACTTCACGAGCAGTACTTC. The chain links TRBV18 to TRBJ2-7; 7 nucleotides align to TRBD1. J was trimmed by 5 bases and V by 0 bases; bases with no gene match: 10. The V gene's germline CDR1 is KGHSH and CDR2 LQKENI. The CDR3 length is 16 residues. Full variable domain (remainder filled in from reference TRBV18 and TRBJ2-7): NAGVMQNPRHLVRRRGQEARLRCSPMKGHSHVYWYRQLPEEGLKFMVYLQKENIIDESGMPKERFSAEFPKEGPSILRIQQVVRGDSAAYFCASSPPIWTGLHEQYFGPGTRLTVT.

This clonotype was recorded a few times. CDR3 nucleotide sequence: TGTGCCAGCAGCCACCGGGACAGAAACTATTCACCCCTCCACTTT. It translates to CASSHRDRNYSPLHF. The V call is TRBV3-1, the J call TRBJ1-6; 7 bases match TRBD1. CDR1 and CDR2 (germline): LGHDT, YNNKEL (reference sequence). The CDR3 spans 15 residues. J was trimmed by 8 bases and V by 3 bases; bases with no gene match: 7.

This chain links TRBV5-4 with TRBJ2-7, with 7 bases lining up with TRBD1. V trimming: 2 bases; J trimming: 0 bases; junction bases outside the gene matches: 11. This CDR3 is built from 17 residues. Germline V gene sequence: CDR1 SGHNT, CDR2 YYREEE (reference sequence). CDR3 sequence (DNA): TGTGCCAGCAGCTTTATCCCCACAGGGGTCAACTCCTACGAGCAGTACTTC. This translates into CASSFIPTGVNSYEQYF.

This sequence joins TRBV5-1 and TRBJ2-1; D is ambiguous. CDR3 size: 12 residues. CDR1 is SGHRS, CDR2 YFSETQ, per germline. V was trimmed by 0 bases and J by 8 bases, leaving 6 bases between them. The CDR3: CASSLVRYEQFF. The CDR3 DNA follows: TGCGCCAGCAGCTTGGTGAGATATGAGCAGTTCTTC.

The genes are TRBV12-3 or TRBV12-4 and TRBJ2-2; perhaps D is TRBD1 or TRBD2 (5 bases each). The CDR3 is 14 amino acids. V lost 1 base, J lost 6 bases, and 9 bases lay in between. The DNA of the CDR3 is TGTGCCAGCAGTTTAGGCAGGGAGCCCGGGGAGCTGTTTTTT. It is translated as CASSLGREPGELFF.

This clonotype was seen only a few times. The chain combines TRBV7-9 with TRBJ1-2; maybe TRBD1 (5 bases). Germline CDR1 is SEHNR and CDR2 is FQNEAQ (reference sequence). The CDR3 sequence is 14 residues long. Trimming took off 0 bases at V and 4 bases at J, with 9 bases between the two ends. The CDR3 loop is CASSLAGAVYGYTF. The DNA of the CDR3 is TGTGCCAGCAGCTTAGCAGGGGCGGTCTATGGCTACACCTTC.

This rearrangement joins TRBV27 to TRBJ2-7; a weak D match, TRBD1 (6 bases). V lost 5 bases and J lost 4, with 15 bases in between. This CDR3 contains 14 residues. Germline assignment: CDR1 MNHEY and CDR2 SMNVEV (reference sequence). The CDR3 nucleotides read TGTGCCAGCAGTCCCCGGACAGTATGGTACGAGCAGTACTTC. Translating gives CASSPRTVWYEQYF.

J is TRBJ2-7 and V is TRBV14; 7 nucleotides agree with TRBD1. Germline V lookup: CDR1 SGHDN, CDR2 FVKESK. CDR3 size: 15 residues. V lost 3 bases and J lost 2; bases outside the gene matches: 7. The chain's CDR3 is CASSHQGQRTYEQYF. The CDR3 bases are TGTGCCAGCAGCCATCAGGGACAGCGAACCTACGAGCAGTACTTC. Together with reference TRBV14 and TRBJ2-7, the CDR3 gives the full variable domain: EAGVTQFPSHSVIEKGQTVTLRCDPISGHDNLYWYRRVMGKEIKFLLHFVKESKQDESGMPNNRFLAERTGGTYSTLKVQPAELEDSGVYFCASSHQGQRTYEQYFGPGTRLTVT.

The rearrangement joins TRBV6-6 to TRBJ2-5; TRBD2 agrees at 7 bases. The V segment lost 10 bases and the J segment 4 bases; nucleotides outside the gene matches: 12. Germline-derived CDR1 and CDR2 are MNHNY and SVGAGI (reference sequence). This CDR3 is built from 14 residues. The CDR3 region is CATKKQRDGETQYF. In DNA form, the CDR3 reads TGTGCCACCAAAAAACAGCGGGATGGAGAGACCCAGTACTTC.

The rearrangement links TRBV5-1 to TRBJ1-1; no definite D call. The CDR3 covers 15 residues. CDR1 and CDR2 (germline): SGHRS, YFSETQ. V shed 3 bases and J shed 2 bases, with 14 bases lying between them. CDR3: CASSSDGRTNTEAFF. The CDR3 DNA sequence: TGCGCCAGCAGCTCGGACGGACGGACCAACACTGAAGCTTTCTTT.

V and J are TRBV3-1 and TRBJ1-2; D gene uncertain. CDR3 length equals 16 residues. CDR1 LGHDT and CDR2 YNNKEL come from the germline V gene (reference sequence). Trimming shortened V by 8 bases and J by 4 bases, and 23 bases separated the two germline ends. In DNA form, the CDR3 reads TGTGCCAGCTCTCCCCCCCTGGAGGGAAGAGCCTATGGCTACACCTTC. This translates into CASSPPLEGRAYGYTF.

The rearrangement joins TRBV4-2 to TRBJ2-2; 12 bases are shared with TRBD2. The CDR3 runs 18 residues. V lost 2 bases to trimming and J lost 5 bases; unmatched junction nucleotides: 9. Germline CDR1 is LGHNA and CDR2 is YNFKEQ. CDR3 DNA: TGTGCCAGCAGCCAATCACTAGCGGGAGGCGCGATGACCGGGGAGCTGTTTTTT. Its protein product is CASSQSLAGGAMTGELFF.

This clonotype is medium-sized. The chain recombines TRBV12-3 or TRBV12-4 with TRBJ2-7; possibly TRBD1 for D (5 bases). The CDR3 is 13 amino acids. Trimming pared 3 bases from V and 2 bases from J, leaving 8 bases between. The CDR3, as DNA: TGTGCCAGCAGTTTTTGGACACCCTACGAGCAGTACTTC. Translating gives CASSFWTPYEQYF.

CDR3 DNA sequence: TGTGCCAGCAGCCAAGATCGGTGGGCGGTCTCCTACAATGAGCAGTTCTTC. It encodes CASSQDRWAVSYNEQFF. This chain links TRBV4-2 with TRBJ2-1; D not certain. Germline V gene sequence: CDR1 LGHNA, CDR2 YNFKEQ. V dropped 0 bases and J dropped 0 bases, with 12 bases sitting between them. This CDR3 is built from 17 residues.

This clonotype appeared a few times. The V call is TRBV18, the J call TRBJ2-3; D perhaps matches TRBD1 (6 bases). The germline V gene has CDR1 KGHSH and CDR2 LQKENI. Deletions cut 1 base from V and 6 bases from J, with 14 bases between. CDR3 length equals 15 residues. This chain's CDR3 is CASSPLGTTLDTQYF. The DNA for the CDR3 is TGTGCCAGCTCACCACTCGGGACAACACTCGATACGCAGTATTTT.

This clonotype was detected once. The chain combines TRBV12-3 or TRBV12-4 with TRBJ2-1; unclear D gene. With 5 bases removed from V and 4 bases from J, the gap between germline ends came to 21 bases. This CDR3 is built from 17 residues. CDR3 coding DNA: TGTGCCAGCAGTCCCCCCCTCACTACCGGAGAGTACAATGAGCAGTTCTTC. This gives the protein CASSPPLTTGEYNEQFF.

This clonotype was counted a few times. The chain is built from TRBV20-1 and TRBJ2-3; 13 positions agree with TRBD2. Germline V gene lookup returns CDR1 DFQATT and CDR2 SNEGSKA (reference sequence). Trimming took 4 bases from V and 1 from J; bases not matched to a gene: 8. The CDR3 consists of 17 residues. The CDR3 nucleotides read TGCAGTGCTAAGACTAGCGGGAGGATATTTGGCACAGATACGCAGTATTTT. Translating gives CSAKTSGRIFGTDTQYF.